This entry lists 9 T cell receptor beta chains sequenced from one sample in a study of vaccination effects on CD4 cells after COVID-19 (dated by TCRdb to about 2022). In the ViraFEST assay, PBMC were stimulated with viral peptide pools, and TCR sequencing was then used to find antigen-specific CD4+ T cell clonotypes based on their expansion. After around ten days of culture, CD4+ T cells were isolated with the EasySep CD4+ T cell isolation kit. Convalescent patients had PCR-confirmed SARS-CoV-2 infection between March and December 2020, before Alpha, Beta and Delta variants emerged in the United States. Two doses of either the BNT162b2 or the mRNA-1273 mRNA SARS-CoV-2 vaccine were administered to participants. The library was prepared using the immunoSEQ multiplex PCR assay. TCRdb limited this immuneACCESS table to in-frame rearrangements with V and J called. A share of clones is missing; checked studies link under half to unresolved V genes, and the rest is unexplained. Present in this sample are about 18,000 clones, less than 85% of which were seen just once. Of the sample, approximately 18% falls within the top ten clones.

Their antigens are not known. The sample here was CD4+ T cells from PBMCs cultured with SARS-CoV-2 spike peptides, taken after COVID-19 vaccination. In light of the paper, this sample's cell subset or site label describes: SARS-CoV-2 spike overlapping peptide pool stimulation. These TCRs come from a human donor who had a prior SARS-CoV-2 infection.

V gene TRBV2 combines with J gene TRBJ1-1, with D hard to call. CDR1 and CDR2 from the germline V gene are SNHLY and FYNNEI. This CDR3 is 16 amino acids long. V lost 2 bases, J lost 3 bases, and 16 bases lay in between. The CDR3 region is CASSEFPEPVDTEAFF. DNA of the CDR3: TGTGCCAGCAGTGAATTCCCAGAACCCGTTGACACTGAAGCTTTCTTT.

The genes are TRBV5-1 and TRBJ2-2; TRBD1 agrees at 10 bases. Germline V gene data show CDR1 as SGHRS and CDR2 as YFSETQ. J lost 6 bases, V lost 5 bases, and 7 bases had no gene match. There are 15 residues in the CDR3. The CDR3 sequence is CASRSGTGASGELFF. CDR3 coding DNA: TGCGCCAGCAGGTCCGGGACAGGGGCGTCCGGGGAGCTGTTTTTT.

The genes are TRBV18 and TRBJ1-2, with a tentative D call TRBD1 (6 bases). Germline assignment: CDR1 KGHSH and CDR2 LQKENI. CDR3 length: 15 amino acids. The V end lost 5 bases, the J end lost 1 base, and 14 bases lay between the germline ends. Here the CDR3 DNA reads TGTGCCAGCTCAGCACAGGGCAACCATAACTATGGCTACACCTTC. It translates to CASSAQGNHNYGYTF.

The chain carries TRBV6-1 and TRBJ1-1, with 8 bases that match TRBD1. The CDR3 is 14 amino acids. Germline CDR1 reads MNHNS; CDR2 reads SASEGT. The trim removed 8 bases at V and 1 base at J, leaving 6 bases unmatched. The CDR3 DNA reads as TGTGCCAGCGGTCAGGGGGCAGGGAACACTGAAGCTTTCTTT. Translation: CASGQGAGNTEAFF.

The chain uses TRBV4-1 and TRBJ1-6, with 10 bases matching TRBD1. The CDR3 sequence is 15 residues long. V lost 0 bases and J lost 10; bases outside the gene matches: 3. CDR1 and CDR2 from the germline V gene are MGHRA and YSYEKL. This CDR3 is CASSQDGTGDSPLHF. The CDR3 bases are TGCGCCAGCAGCCAAGATGGGACAGGGGACTCACCCCTCCACTTT.

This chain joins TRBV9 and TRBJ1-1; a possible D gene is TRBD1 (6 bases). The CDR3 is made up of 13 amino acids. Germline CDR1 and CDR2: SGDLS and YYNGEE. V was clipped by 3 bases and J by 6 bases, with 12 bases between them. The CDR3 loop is CASSAENRAEAFF. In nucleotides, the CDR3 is TGTGCCAGCAGCGCTGAGAACAGGGCTGAAGCTTTCTTT.

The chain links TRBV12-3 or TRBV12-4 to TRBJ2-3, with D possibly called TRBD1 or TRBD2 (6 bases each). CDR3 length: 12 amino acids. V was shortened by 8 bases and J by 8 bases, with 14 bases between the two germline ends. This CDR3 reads CASSWGAGTQYF. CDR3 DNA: TGTGCCAGCTCCTGGGGGGCCGGTACGCAGTATTTT.

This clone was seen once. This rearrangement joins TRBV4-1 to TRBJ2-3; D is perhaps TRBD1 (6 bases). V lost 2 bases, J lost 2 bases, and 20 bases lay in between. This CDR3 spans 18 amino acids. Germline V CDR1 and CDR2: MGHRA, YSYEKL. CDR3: CASSQLMLVGAPTDTQYF. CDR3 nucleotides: TGCGCCAGCAGCCAATTGATGTTAGTGGGGGCGCCCACAGATACGCAGTATTTT.

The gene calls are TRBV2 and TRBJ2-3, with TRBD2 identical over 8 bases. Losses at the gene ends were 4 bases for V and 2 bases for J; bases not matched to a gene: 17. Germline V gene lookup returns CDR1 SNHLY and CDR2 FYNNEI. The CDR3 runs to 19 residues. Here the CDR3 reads CASSVYMTGLAKITDTQYF. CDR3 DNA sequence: TGTGCCAGCAGTGTTTATATGACCGGACTAGCAAAAATCACAGATACGCAGTATTTT.